These 26 T cell receptor beta chains share one sample of origin, sequenced in a study of beta chain features in type 1 diabetes. The antigens for these receptors are not known. Every bit of the isolated RNA underwent reverse transcription, so sequencing read expressed TCRB transcripts. Only in-frame clones appear in the TCRdb table, and some are missing; sequencing was by immunoSEQ multiplex PCR. The table has roughly 130,000 clones, roughly 15% seen once. Study conclusions and caveats: TCRB CDR3s from Type 1 diabetes patients were moderately but significantly shorter in all four CD4+ subsets.

The specimen sequenced was central memory CD4+ T cells from blood. Receptors originate from a man aged 25 to 40 with type 1 diabetes.

Of note for this clone: A far bigger clonotype differs at one base, so this is likely a read error. The chain employs TRBV29-1 and TRBJ1-1, with 10 bases identical to TRBD1. Germline V gene sequence: CDR1 SQVTM, CDR2 ANQGSEA. The CDR3 has 12 amino acids. The CDR3 reads CSSRTGGTEAFF. The CDR3 nucleotides are TGCAGTTCACGGACAGGGGGCACTGAAGCTTTCTTT.

In regard to this clone: Other DNA sequences in the same sample also yield this CDR3. This chain joins TRBV18 and TRBJ2-5, with D possibly being TRBD2 (5 bases). Trimming took 3 bases from V and 5 from J, leaving 7 bases between them. The germline CDR1 and CDR2 sequences are KGHSH and LQKENI. The CDR3 runs to 12 residues. CDR3 protein: CASSPRGETQYF. The CDR3 DNA follows: TGTGCCAGCTCACCGCGAGGGGAGACCCAGTACTTC.

The chain links TRBV5-1 to TRBJ2-7; 7 positions agree with TRBD1. Germline loops: CDR1 SGHRS, CDR2 YFSETQ. Losses at the gene ends were 4 bases for V and 5 bases for J; bases not matched to a gene: 9. The CDR3 covers 14 residues. The CDR3 nucleotides read TGCGCCAGCAGCCCAGACAGGGCGCGGGACGAGCAGTACTTC. Residues: CASSPDRARDEQYF. The whole variable domain, remainder taken from reference TRBV5-1 and TRBJ2-7, is KAGVTQTPRYLIKTRGQQVTLSCSPISGHRSVSWYQQTPGQGLQFLFEYFSETQRNKGNFPGRFSGRQFSNSRSEMNVSTLELGDSALYLCASSPDRARDEQYFGPGTRLTVT.

The V gene is TRBV7-8, the J gene TRBJ1-5; D may be TRBD1 (5 bases). Trimming removed 3 bases at V and 3 bases at J, with 9 bases between. The CDR3 has 14 residues. CDR1 and CDR2 from the germline V gene are SGHVS and FQNEAQ. CDR3 sequence: CASSLTAINQPQHF. As DNA, the CDR3 is TGTGCCAGCAGCTTGACAGCGATCAATCAGCCCCAGCATTTT.

In its sample, this clone was seen a few times. This chain links TRBV7-8 with TRBJ2-5, with no clear D. Germline V gene sequence: CDR1 SGHVS, CDR2 FQNEAQ. V was trimmed by 5 bases and J by 1 base, leaving 11 bases between them. This CDR3 is built from 14 residues. DNA for the CDR3: TGTGCCAGCAGCCCGGCAGGCAGCCAAGAGACCCAGTACTTC. This codes for CASSPAGSQETQYF. The whole variable domain, remainder taken from reference TRBV7-8 and TRBJ2-5, is GAGVSQSPRYKVAKRGQDVALRCDPISGHVSLFWYQQALGQGPEFLTYFQNEAQLDKSGLPSDRFFAERPEGSVSTLKIQRTQQEDSAVYLCASSPAGSQETQYFGPGTRLLVL.

CDR3 sequence reads: CSVDRLKNQDTQYF. Written as DNA, the CDR3 is TGCAGCGTTGATCGACTAAAAAACCAAGATACGCAGTATTTT. V is TRBV29-1 and J is TRBJ2-3; the D gene is possibly TRBD2 (5 bases). The CDR3 spans 14 residues. The V end lost 3 bases, the J end lost 5 bases, and 15 bases lay between the germline ends. The germline CDR1 and CDR2 sequences are SQVTM and ANQGSEA.

This clone has just a few counts. The chain joins TRBV9 to TRBJ2-1, with TRBD2 identical over 8 bases. With 6 bases clipped from V and 4 bases from J, the junction kept 12 bases outside the gene matches. Germline V gene sequence: CDR1 SGDLS, CDR2 YYNGEE. There are 16 residues in the CDR3. Here the CDR3 DNA reads TGTGCCAGCACCCGTGAGGTAAGCGGGGGTTACAATGAGCAGTTCTTC. Its translation is CASTREVSGGYNEQFF. Looking up the rest from reference TRBV9 and TRBJ2-1 gives the full variable domain: DSGVTQTPKHLITATGQRVTLRCSPRSGDLSVYWYQQSLDQGLQFLIQYYNGEERAKGNILERFSAQQFPDLHSELNLSSLELGDSALYFCASTREVSGGYNEQFFGPGTRLTVL.

This clone has only a few counts. The CDR3 DNA sequence: TGTGCCAGCAGCTTAGACGTGGGGCAGAACTACGAGCAGTACTTC. Translating gives CASSLDVGQNYEQYF. The chain is built from TRBV7-2 and TRBJ2-7; D is possibly TRBD1 (5 bases). CDR3 size: 15 residues. The ends were cut back, 1 base at V and 3 bases at J, with 13 bases in the middle. Germline V gene lookup returns CDR1 SGHTA and CDR2 FQGNSA.

The rearrangement joins TRBV7-2 to TRBJ2-1, with D perhaps being TRBD1 or TRBD2 (6 bases each). V lost 4 bases, J lost 6 bases, and 13 bases lay in between. The length of the CDR3 is 14 residues. The germline V gene has CDR1 SGHTA and CDR2 FQGNSA. The CDR3 reads CASSWDFRGNEQFF. The DNA for the CDR3 is TGTGCCAGCAGCTGGGACTTCAGGGGCAATGAGCAGTTCTTC.

The chain has TRBV4-3 and TRBJ2-3; 7 positions match TRBD1. Looked up from germline, CDR1 is LGHNA and CDR2 is YSLEER. The CDR3 loop spans 13 amino acids. Losses at the gene ends were 4 bases for V and 5 bases for J; bases not matched to a gene: 3. The CDR3 coding sequence is TGCGCCAGCAGCCCCCCAGGGGGAGATACGCAGTATTTT. Protein sequence: CASSPPGGDTQYF.

In this sample, this clone turned up a few times. This chain joins TRBV6-5 and TRBJ2-7, with D perhaps TRBD1 (5 bases). The CDR3 totals 15 residues. Trimming pared 5 bases from V and 1 base from J, leaving 15 bases between. The V gene's germline CDR1 is MNHEY and CDR2 SVGAGI. The CDR3 sequence: CASSASYDRSYEQYF. The CDR3 DNA is TGTGCCAGCAGTGCTTCCTATGACAGATCCTACGAGCAGTACTTC.

The chain is built from TRBV15 and TRBJ1-4; D might be TRBD1 (6 bases). V was trimmed by 1 base and J by 10 bases, leaving 16 bases between them. CDR1 LNHNV and CDR2 YYDKDF come from the germline V gene (reference sequence). The CDR3 runs 15 residues. The CDR3: CATSRVGRGLRKLFF. In DNA, the CDR3 is TGTGCCACCAGCAGAGTAGGCAGGGGTTTAAGAAAACTGTTTTTT. The variable domain in full, completed from reference TRBV15 and TRBJ1-4, reads DAMVIQNPRYQVTQFGKPVTLSCSQTLNHNVMYWYQQKSSQAPKLLFHYYDKDFNNEADTPDNFQSRRPNTSFCFLDIRSPGLGDTAMYLCATSRVGRGLRKLFFGSGTQLSVL.

This clone was found a few times. The chain is built from TRBV28 and TRBJ2-1; TRBD1 matches at 7 bases. Germline V gene data show CDR1 as MDHEN and CDR2 as SYDVKM. With V trimmed by 4 bases and J by 6 bases, 6 bases remained unmatched. The CDR3 consists of 14 residues. The CDR3 bases are TGTGCCAGCAGTTGGGGGAGACAGGGCAATGAGCAGTTCTTC. Translating it yields CASSWGRQGNEQFF.

This clone has at least ten counts. This chain connects TRBV14 to TRBJ1-6; D is unclear. V lost 1 base to trimming and J lost 7 bases, with 11 bases between them. Germline values: CDR1 SGHDN, CDR2 FVKESK. CDR3 size: 15 residues. In nucleotides, the CDR3 is TGTGCCAGCAGCCAAGTGGGGAGCCTCAATTCACCCCTCCACTTT. It translates to CASSQVGSLNSPLHF.

This clone has more than one count but fewer than ten. The chain is built from TRBV9 and TRBJ2-5; 8 nucleotides align to TRBD1. V shed 0 bases, J shed 5 bases, and the junction held 6 bases outside the gene matches. The CDR3 has 15 residues. Germline V gives CDR1 SGDLS, CDR2 YYNGEE. CDR3 protein: CASSVGQGTRETQYF. CDR3 nucleotide sequence: TGTGCCAGCAGCGTAGGACAGGGGACGAGGGAGACCCAGTACTTC.

The chain joins TRBV4-2 to TRBJ1-1; D uncertain. Germline assignment: CDR1 LGHNA and CDR2 YNFKEQ. This CDR3 has 14 residues. Trimming stripped 0 bases from V and 9 bases from J, with 14 bases between. CDR3: CASSQDLGDRKAFF. The CDR3 DNA reads TGTGCCAGCAGCCAAGATTTGGGTGATCGGAAAGCTTTCTTT.

This clone turned up a few times. J is TRBJ1-4 and V is TRBV7-2; possibly TRBD1 for D (6 bases). V gave up 5 bases and J gave up 8 bases, with 15 bases separating them. Germline V gene lookup returns CDR1 SGHTA and CDR2 FQGNSA. This CDR3 has 14 amino acids. The CDR3 protein is CASSEQGQEEKLFF. CDR3 DNA sequence: TGTGCCAGCAGCGAACAGGGTCAGGAAGAAAAACTGTTTTTT.

This clone was recorded a few times. This chain uses TRBV12-2 with TRBJ2-7. TRBV12-2 is tagged as a pseudogene. The CDR3 covers 16 residues. Here the CDR3 DNA reads TGTGCAAGTCGCTTAGGGGTAGGGTTGTTTACCTACGAGCAGTACTTC. Its protein is CASRLGVGLFTYEQYF.

The J gene is TRBJ2-2, the V gene TRBV5-1, with TRBD2 identical over 11 bases. This CDR3 is built from 15 residues. V shed 0 bases, J shed 5 bases, and the junction held 0 bases outside the gene matches. From germline, CDR1 is SGHRS and CDR2 YFSETQ. The CDR3 protein is CASSLGTSGTGELFF. CDR3 DNA: TGCGCCAGCAGCTTGGGGACTAGCGGGACCGGGGAGCTGTTTTTT.

The chain uses TRBV11-3 and TRBJ2-2; the D gene is possibly TRBD1 (6 bases). Germline-derived CDR1 and CDR2 are SGHNT and YENEEA. Trimming stripped 3 bases from V and 2 bases from J, with 7 bases between. CDR3 length: 14 amino acids. CDR3 loop: CASSLDSNTGELFF. In DNA, the CDR3 is TGTGCCAGCAGCTTGGACAGCAACACCGGGGAGCTGTTTTTT.

CDR3 in DNA: TGTGCCAGCAGTGAGGGCAGTTTAACCGGGGAGCTGTTTTTT. It codes for CASSEGSLTGELFF. The chain employs TRBV2 and TRBJ2-2; no definite D call. CDR1 SNHLY and CDR2 FYNNEI come from the germline V gene. This CDR3 has 14 residues. Trimming took 3 bases from V and 5 from J, leaving 10 bases between them.

The CDR3 nucleotides read TGTGCCAGCAGCTTAGGACAGGGGGCATTCAATGAGCAGTTCTTC. Translation gives CASSLGQGAFNEQFF. The rearrangement joins TRBV13 to TRBJ2-1; 9 bases fit TRBD1. CDR3 size: 15 residues. V lost 0 bases to trimming and J lost 6 bases; unmatched junction nucleotides: 3. CDR1 is PRHDT and CDR2 is FYEKMQ in the germline V gene (reference sequence).

The rearrangement joins TRBV7-2 to TRBJ2-2; D is unresolved. V shed 2 bases and J shed 8 bases, with 6 bases lying between them. The CDR3 spans 12 residues. CDR1 is SGHTA and CDR2 is FQGNSA in the germline V gene. The CDR3 reads CASSLNAGELFF. The DNA for the CDR3 is TGTGCCAGCAGCTTAAACGCTGGGGAGCTGTTTTTT. Full variable domain (missing parts from reference TRBV7-2 and TRBJ2-2): GAGVSQSPSNKVTEKGKDVELRCDPISGHTALYWYRQSLGQGLEFLIYFQGNSAPDKSGLPSDRFSAERTGGSVSTLTIQRTQQEDSAVYLCASSLNAGELFFGEGSRLTVL.

The rearrangement links TRBV27 to TRBJ1-4; no definite D call. Germline V gene lookup returns CDR1 MNHEY and CDR2 SMNVEV (reference sequence). The CDR3 is 15 residues long. Trimming pared 5 bases from V and 7 bases from J, leaving 17 bases between. The CDR3 reads CASSATPGGSEKLFF. The DNA for the CDR3 is TGTGCCAGCAGTGCGACGCCGGGAGGTAGTGAAAAACTGTTTTTT.

CDR3 sequence reads: CASSAQGARSTDTQYF. The CDR3 nucleotides read TGTGCCAGCAGCGCACAGGGGGCGCGGAGCACAGATACGCAGTATTTT. This chain joins TRBV13 and TRBJ2-3; 9 bases align to TRBD1. CDR1 and CDR2 (germline): PRHDT, FYEKMQ (reference sequence). Trimming removed 5 bases from V and 0 bases from J; junction bases left unmatched: 6. The CDR3 contains 16 residues.

This clone has only a few counts. CDR3 nucleotides: TGTGCCAGCAGTTCCGGGACCGGACTGTTTTTT. It yields the protein CASSSGTGLFF. J is TRBJ1-4 and V is TRBV6-5, with a tentative D call TRBD1 (5 bases). V lost 4 bases and J 13 bases, leaving 10 bases between the germline ends. Germline V lookup: CDR1 MNHEY, CDR2 SVGAGI. The CDR3 extends over 11 amino acids.